One sample yielded the 27 T cell receptor beta chains listed below, sequenced in a study of T cells in Graves' hyperthyroidism and ophthalmopathy. Template material for amplifying TCR beta CDR3 regions consisted of RNA transcripts. When the TCR CDR3 underwent first-round RT-PCR, the HTBI primer set was used. TCRdb passed the multiplex PCR reads through MiXCR, listing each CDR3 protein once. The sample includes a few hundred thousand distinct CDR3 sequences, 40% to 55% seen only once; the top ten take 44%. The specimen was peripheral blood or thyroid tissue (not recorded which). Receptor source: an adult woman with Graves' disease, either hyperthyroidism or ophthalmopathy (not recorded which).

CDR3 loop: CASSDWQYSNQPQHF. The DNA for the CDR3 is TGTGCCAGCAGTGATTGGCAGTATAGCAATCAGCCCCAGCATTTT. The J gene is TRBJ1-5, the V gene TRBV6-1, with unresolved D. Trimming took 3 bases from V and 0 from J, leaving 9 bases between them. This CDR3 has 15 amino acids. In germline, CDR1 is MNHNS, CDR2 SASEGT.

Only a few counts were recorded for this clonotype. The chain employs TRBV7-3 and TRBJ1-5; D gene ambiguous. Germline V CDR1 and CDR2: SGHTA, FQGTGA. This CDR3 comprises 14 residues. With 0 bases removed from V and 5 bases from J, the gap between germline ends came to 8 bases. The CDR3 spells CASSLTVPYQPQHF. In nucleotides, the CDR3 is TGTGCCAGCAGCTTAACAGTACCGTATCAGCCCCAGCATTTT.

The CDR3 protein is CASSPLIGNTEAFF. CDR3 DNA: TGTGCCAGCAGCCCACTGATTGGAAACACTGAAGCTTTCTTT. The rearrangement joins TRBV7-9 to TRBJ1-1; no definite D call. V was trimmed by 5 bases and J by 2 bases, leaving 12 bases between them. There are 14 residues in the CDR3. CDR1 and CDR2 (germline): SEHNR, FQNEAQ (reference sequence).

The J gene is TRBJ1-5, the V gene TRBV7-2; tentatively, D is TRBD1 (5 bases). Germline lookup yields CDR1 SGHTA and CDR2 FQGNSA. V was clipped by 5 bases and J by 3 bases, with 14 bases between them. The length of the CDR3 is 15 residues. CDR3 coding DNA: TGTGCCAGCAGCGGGCGGGACGGCCCCAATCAGCCCCAGCATTTT. Translating it yields CASSGRDGPNQPQHF.

J is TRBJ1-1 and V is TRBV19; D might be TRBD1 (5 bases). The germline V gene has CDR1 LNHDA and CDR2 SQIVND (reference sequence). With 8 bases removed from V and 8 bases from J, the gap between germline ends came to 9 bases. This CDR3 has 10 residues. The DNA for the CDR3 is TGTGCCAGTGGACACAGCGAAGCTTTCTTT. Amino acid sequence: CASGHSEAFF.

Remarks on this clonotype: A much larger clone is a single base away; this may be a read error. The chain couples TRBV20-1 to TRBJ1-1; TRBD1 matches 8 bases. CDR1 DFQATT and CDR2 SNEGSKA come from the germline V gene (reference sequence). The CDR3 is 13 amino acids. V dropped 5 bases and J dropped 3; count of bases not matched to a gene: 5. The CDR3 nucleotides read TGCAGTGCTGGAGCGGACAGGGACACTGAAGCTTTCTTT. Its translation: CSAGADRDTEAFF.

This clonotype was found many times. The chain is built from TRBV12-3 or TRBV12-4 and TRBJ1-1; 7 nucleotides agree with TRBD1. The length of the CDR3 is 16 residues. Trimming cost V 5 bases and J 4 bases; bases outside gene matches: 13. This CDR3 is CASSPGEGGMGTEAFF. DNA for the CDR3: TGTGCCAGCAGTCCAGGTGAAGGGGGCATGGGCACTGAAGCTTTCTTT.

This rearrangement joins TRBV20-1 to TRBJ2-6; D may correspond to TRBD1 or TRBD2 (6 bases each). Per the germline V gene, CDR1 is DFQATT and CDR2 is SNEGSKA (reference sequence). The CDR3 length is 16 residues. V was cut by 0 bases and J by 1 base, with 10 bases left in between. This CDR3 reads CSARDSGASGANVLTF. The CDR3 nucleotides are TGCAGTGCTAGAGACTCGGGGGCATCTGGGGCCAACGTCCTGACTTTC.

There are many counts of this clonotype. The gene calls are TRBV2 and TRBJ2-7; D gene ambiguous. CDR3 length: 11 residues. Germline-derived CDR1 and CDR2 are SNHLY and FYNNEI. The ends were cut back, 5 bases at V and 6 bases at J, with 8 bases in the middle. CDR3 nucleotides: TGTGCCAGCAGTACCTTCGGCGAGCAGTACTTC. It codes for CASSTFGEQYF.

On this clonotype: Germline and junction disagree at one end, which may indicate a read error. The rearrangement joins TRBV10-2 to TRBJ1-2; 8 bases are shared with TRBD1. Per germline, CDR1 WSHSY and CDR2 SAAADI. CDR3 size: 14 residues. CDR3: CASTSDRADYGYTF. As DNA, the CDR3 is TGTGCCAGCACGTCGGACAGGGCTGACTATGGCTACACCTTC.

This clonotype was recorded a few times. The gene calls are TRBV2 and TRBJ1-1, with D tentatively TRBD1 (6 bases). This CDR3 is built from 17 residues. V was trimmed by 6 bases and J by 2 bases, leaving 22 bases between them. Germline V gene sequence: CDR1 SNHLY, CDR2 FYNNEI. CDR3 in amino acids: CASRRGISNQPNTEAFF. As DNA, the CDR3 is TGTGCCAGCAGAAGGGGGATTAGCAATCAGCCCAACACTGAAGCTTTCTTT.

This clonotype has ten or more counts. The V and J genes are TRBV2 and TRBJ2-7; D is unresolved. CDR3 length: 11 amino acids. The germline CDR1 and CDR2 sequences are SNHLY and FYNNEI. Trimming cost V 0 bases and J 7 bases, with 4 bases left between them. CDR3 sequence (DNA): TGTGCCAGCAGTGAAGCGACGGAGCAGTACTTC. Translation gives CASSEATEQYF.

The V and J genes are TRBV29-1 and TRBJ1-3; D perhaps matches TRBD1 (5 bases). This CDR3 has 14 amino acids. Germline CDR1 SQVTM, CDR2 ANQGSEA. Between the trimmed V and J ends, which lost 7 bases and 2 bases, there was a span of 15 bases. For the CDR3, the DNA is TGCAGCGCAATGACAGACCGTGCTGGAAACACCATATATTTT. Its translation is CSAMTDRAGNTIYF.

On this clonotype itself: A much larger clone differs from this one at a single base, so this may be a read error. The conserved phenylalanine or tryptophan is not found at the CDR3 terminus, so this likely reflects a read error. The V gene is TRBV12-3 or TRBV12-4, the J gene TRBJ2-7; D gene uncertain. The CDR3 covers 11 residues. The V and J ends lost 5 bases and 4 bases respectively, with 6 bases between them. The CDR3 nucleotides are TGTGCCAGCAGTCCCCGTTACGAGCAGTACCTC. Its translation is CASSPRYEQYL.

This clonotype was detected many times. The chain is built from TRBV29-1 and TRBJ1-1; unclear D gene. With 5 bases removed from V and 6 bases from J, the gap between germline ends came to 7 bases. Germline V lookup: CDR1 SQVTM, CDR2 ANQGSEA. CDR3 length equals 10 residues. CDR3 coding DNA: TGCAGCGTTATAACCCCTGAAGCTTTCTTT. It specifies CSVITPEAFF. Full variable domain (missing parts from reference TRBV29-1 and TRBJ1-1): SAVISQKPSRDICQRGTSLTIQCQVDSQVTMMFWYRQQPGQSLTLIATANQGSEATYESGFVIDKFPISRPNLTFSTLTVSNMSPEDSSIYLCSVITPEAFFGQGTRLTVV.

This clonotype was picked up many times. The J gene is TRBJ1-5, the V gene TRBV19; maybe TRBD1 (5 bases). Germline-derived CDR1 and CDR2 are LNHDA and SQIVND (reference sequence). This CDR3 has 15 residues. V was shortened by 2 bases and J by 0 bases, with 8 bases between the two germline ends. CDR3 coding DNA: TGTGCCAGTAGTATATCAGGGAATAGCAATCAGCCCCAGCATTTT. Its translation is CASSISGNSNQPQHF.

The chain carries TRBV11-2 and TRBJ1-3, with 8 nucleotides matching TRBD1. The CDR3 sequence is 18 residues long. V gave up 1 base and J gave up 0 bases; unmatched junction bases: 8. In germline, CDR1 is SGHAT, CDR2 FQNNGV. This chain's CDR3 is CASSLGSSGQGSGNTIYF. CDR3 DNA sequence: TGTGCCAGCAGCTTAGGTTCGTCCGGACAGGGCTCTGGAAACACCATATATTTT.

In its sample, this clonotype was seen a few times. The rearrangement joins TRBV6-2 or TRBV6-3 to TRBJ1-2; D is unresolved. CDR3 length: 15 residues. Trimming took off 5 bases at V and 3 bases at J, with 16 bases between the two ends. Germline loops: CDR1 MNHEY, CDR2 SVGEGT. The CDR3, as DNA: TGTGCCAGCAGTATCCTCGGCGGAGATGACTATGGCTACACCTTC. Translation: CASSILGGDDYGYTF.

The rearrangement uses TRBV10-3 and TRBJ1-2; TRBD1 agrees at 9 bases. Germline assignment: CDR1 ENHRY and CDR2 SYGVKD. The CDR3 spans 16 residues. V trimming: 6 bases; J trimming: 4 bases; junction bases outside the gene matches: 12. The CDR3 coding sequence is TGTGCCATCAGCGCGATTCCGGGACAGGGACGCTATGGCTACACCTTC. Translated, it gives CAISAIPGQGRYGYTF.

The gene calls are TRBV6-6 and TRBJ1-4; D is uncertain. This CDR3 comprises 15 residues. V was shortened by 2 bases and J by 1 base, with 8 bases between the two germline ends. Germline V gene lookup returns CDR1 MNHNY and CDR2 SVGAGI (reference sequence). CDR3 loop: CASSYMGVTNEKLFF. CDR3 nucleotides: TGTGCCAGCAGTTACATGGGAGTAACTAATGAAAAACTGTTTTTT.

The J gene is TRBJ1-4, the V gene TRBV5-1; TRBD1 agrees at 8 bases. This CDR3 is 18 amino acids long. The V gene end was trimmed by 2 bases and the J gene end by 8 bases; junction bases not matched to a gene: 17. Germline lookup yields CDR1 SGHRS and CDR2 YFSETQ. The DNA for the CDR3 is TGCGCCAGCAGCTTCCAGGGGGCAGGACCTCCCTCGGGGGAAAAACTGTTTTTT. It specifies CASSFQGAGPPSGEKLFF.

The chain carries TRBV2 and TRBJ1-1; D unresolved. CDR3 size: 13 residues. Germline V gene sequence: CDR1 SNHLY, CDR2 FYNNEI. V shed 4 bases and J shed 2 bases, with 8 bases lying between them. The CDR3 sequence is CASSGRANTEAFF. The CDR3 nucleotides are TGTGCCAGCAGTGGTAGGGCTAACACTGAAGCTTTCTTT.

The genes are TRBV7-9 and TRBJ1-2, with 8 bases that match TRBD1. The CDR3 extends over 15 amino acids. Germline-derived CDR1 and CDR2 are SEHNR and FQNEAQ (reference sequence). V shed 5 bases, J shed 5 bases, and the junction held 10 bases outside the gene matches. CDR3 sequence (DNA): TGTGCCAGCAGCCTCCCAGGACAGGGCCGGTATGGCTACACCTTC. Its protein product is CASSLPGQGRYGYTF.

This sequence joins TRBV7-8 and TRBJ2-5, with D tentatively TRBD2 (8 bases). Germline CDR1 and CDR2: SGHVS and FQNEAQ. The CDR3 contains 15 residues. V was clipped by 5 bases and J by 2 bases, with 15 bases between them. CDR3 loop: CASSRGGTVQETQYF. For the CDR3, the DNA is TGTGCCAGCAGCCGCGGGGGGACAGTACAAGAGACCCAGTACTTC.

The chain is built from TRBV7-9 and TRBJ1-1, with TRBD1 as a possible D gene (5 bases). The CDR3 is made up of 14 amino acids. Trimming left V 4 bases short and J 11 bases short, with 20 bases between. Germline V gene data show CDR1 as SEHNR and CDR2 as FQNEAQ (reference sequence). The CDR3 DNA reads TGTGCCAGCAGCTCCTCCAGGGACCACAACTGGGCTTTCTTT. Translation: CASSSSRDHNWAFF.

The gene calls are TRBV7-9 and TRBJ2-5; D tentatively reads TRBD1 or TRBD2 (6 bases each). The CDR3 length is 14 residues. Germline CDR1 is SEHNR and CDR2 is FQNEAQ (reference sequence). Trimming cost V 5 bases and J 5 bases, with 15 bases left between them. CDR3 in DNA: TGTGCCAGCAGCATTCACAGGGCGGGGGAGACCCAGTACTTC. Encoded protein: CASSIHRAGETQYF.

On this clonotype itself: A clone one base away is much larger, so this may be a read error. Here the CDR3 reads CASSSPGGEQCF. As DNA, the CDR3 is TGTGCCAGCAGCTCCCCGGGGGGAGAGCAGTGCTTC. The genes are TRBV7-9 and TRBJ2-7, with TRBD2 matching over 7 bases. CDR3 length: 12 residues. The germline gives CDR1 SEHNR, CDR2 FQNEAQ (reference sequence).